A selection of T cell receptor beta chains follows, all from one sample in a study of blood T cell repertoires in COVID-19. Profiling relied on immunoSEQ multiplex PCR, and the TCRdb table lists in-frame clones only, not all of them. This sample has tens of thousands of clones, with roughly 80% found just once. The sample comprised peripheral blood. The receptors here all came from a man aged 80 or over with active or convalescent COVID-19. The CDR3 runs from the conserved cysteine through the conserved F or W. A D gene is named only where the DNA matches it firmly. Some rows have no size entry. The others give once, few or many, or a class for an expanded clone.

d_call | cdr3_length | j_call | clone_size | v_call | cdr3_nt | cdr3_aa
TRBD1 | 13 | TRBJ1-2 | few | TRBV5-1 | TGCGCCAGCAGCCACGGACAGGCTTATGGCTACACCTTC | CASSHGQAYGYTF
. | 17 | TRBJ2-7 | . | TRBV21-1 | TGTGCCAGCAGCAAAGGGAAGTGCGGGACAGGGCGGTCCGAGCAGTACTTC | CASSKGKCGTGRSEQYF
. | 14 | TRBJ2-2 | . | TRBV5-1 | TGCGCCAGCAGCTTGGGCCAGGGCACCGGGGAGCTGTTTTTT | CASSLGQGTGELFF
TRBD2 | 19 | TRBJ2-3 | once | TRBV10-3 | TGTGCCATCAGTGAGTCTGGGGGTAGCGGGATCCTATACACAGATACGCAGTATTTT | CAISESGGSGILYTDTQYF
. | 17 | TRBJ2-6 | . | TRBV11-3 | TGTGCCAGCAGCTCGACAGCAGTCAACTCTGGGGCCAACGTCCTGACTTTC | CASSSTAVNSGANVLTF
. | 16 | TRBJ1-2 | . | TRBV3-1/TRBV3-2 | TGTGCCAGCAGCCAAGACCAAGGGGACAATAGCTATGGCTACACCTTC | CASSQDQGDNSYGYTF
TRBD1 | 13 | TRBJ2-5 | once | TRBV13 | TGTGCCAGCAGCTCAGGGACAGGGGAGACCCAGTACTTC | CASSSGTGETQYF
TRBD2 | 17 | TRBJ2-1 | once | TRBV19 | TGTGCCAGTAGTATAGAGTCAGCGGGAGGCGTGGACAATGAGCAGTTCTTC | CASSIESAGGVDNEQFF
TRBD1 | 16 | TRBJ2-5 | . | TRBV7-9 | TGTGCCAGCAGCTTATCAGGGGGAGCATACCAAGAGACCCAGTACTTC | CASSLSGGAYQETQYF
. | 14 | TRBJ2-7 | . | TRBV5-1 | TGCGCCAGCAGCTTGGCCCCAGATTCCTACGAGCAGTACTTC | CASSLAPDSYEQYF
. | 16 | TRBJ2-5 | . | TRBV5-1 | TGCGCCAGCAGCTTGGACAGACTAGAATCCCAAGAGACCCAGTACTTC | CASSLDRLESQETQYF
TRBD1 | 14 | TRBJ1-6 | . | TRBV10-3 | TGTGCCATCAGAACCGGGACAGAGAATTCACCCCTCCACTTT | CAIRTGTENSPLHF
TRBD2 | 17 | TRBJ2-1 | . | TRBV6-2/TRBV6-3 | TGTGCCAGCAGCACATTCCCTAGCGGGATGAGGCACAATGAGCAGTTCTTC | CASSTFPSGMRHNEQFF
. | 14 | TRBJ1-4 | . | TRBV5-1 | TGCGCCAGCACCTCCGGGACATCCGAGGAAAAACTGTTTTTT | CASTSGTSEEKLFF
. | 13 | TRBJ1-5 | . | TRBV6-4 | TGTGCCAGCAGTGGGACACCGGGCCAGCCCCAGCATTTT | CASSGTPGQPQHF
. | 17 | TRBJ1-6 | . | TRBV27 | TGTGCCAGCAGTCCCAAACCCACAGGGATCTATAATTCACCCCTCCACTTT | CASSPKPTGIYNSPLHF